Following are 18 T cell receptor beta chains from one sample sequenced in a study of tumor-infiltrating lymphocytes in localized non-small cell lung cancer. Repertoires were generated with immunoSEQ multiplex PCR, while TCRdb's copy carries only in-frame clones and drops some. This table has about 14,000 clones, under 80% appearing once. Sequencing was performed on lung tumor tissue. These receptors all stem from a human donor with non-small cell lung cancer.

The rearrangement joins TRBV18 to TRBJ2-2; D gene uncertain. Germline V lookup: CDR1 KGHSH, CDR2 LQKENI. There are 12 residues in the CDR3. Trimming left V 5 bases short and J 3 bases short, with 4 bases between. The CDR3 loop reads CASSADTGELFF. In DNA form, the CDR3 reads TGTGCCAGCTCAGCGGACACCGGGGAGCTGTTTTTT.

The V call is TRBV6-6, the J call TRBJ1-4, with a weak D call TRBD1 (5 bases). The germline V gene has CDR1 MNHNY and CDR2 SVGAGI (reference sequence). Trimming pared 5 bases from V and 0 bases from J, leaving 10 bases between. This CDR3 region has 15 residues. The CDR3 protein is CASSQGRTTNEKLFF. In DNA, the CDR3 is TGTGCCAGCAGTCAGGGACGGACAACTAATGAAAAACTGTTTTTT.

The rearrangement links TRBV5-4 to TRBJ2-2; 11 bases agree with TRBD1. This CDR3 spans 15 amino acids. V lost 10 bases to trimming and J lost 7 bases; unmatched junction nucleotides: 12. Germline CDR1 is SGHNT and CDR2 is YYREEE (reference sequence). The CDR3 DNA is TGTGCCGTACAAGGACAGGGGGCGCGGGGCGGGGAGCTGTTTTTT. Its translation: CAVQGQGARGGELFF.

The rearrangement uses TRBV18 and TRBJ2-1; TRBD1 matches 9 bases. CDR3 length: 14 residues. V was clipped by 8 bases and J by 6 bases; unmatched bases: 8. CDR1 KGHSH and CDR2 LQKENI come from the germline V gene. The CDR3 DNA sequence: TGTGCCAGCCGCGACAGGGGGAGATTCAATGAGCAGTTCTTC. Amino acid sequence: CASRDRGRFNEQFF.

This rearrangement joins TRBV27 to TRBJ1-2; D perhaps matches TRBD1 (5 bases). The V gene's germline CDR1 is MNHEY and CDR2 SMNVEV (reference sequence). The CDR3 is made up of 14 amino acids. V lost 9 bases and J 2 bases, leaving 16 bases between the germline ends. The CDR3 nucleotides read TGTGCCAGGATCCCGGGACCGAGGAACTATGGCTACACCTTC. Protein product: CARIPGPRNYGYTF.

The V call is TRBV4-2, the J call TRBJ2-3, with 9 bases that match TRBD2. The junction had 13 bases not matched to a gene; V was cut back by 0 bases and J by 0 bases. This CDR3 region has 20 residues. The germline gives CDR1 LGHNA, CDR2 YNFKEQ. CDR3 protein: CASSQDRRLAGLTSTDTQYF. CDR3 bases: TGTGCCAGCAGCCAAGATAGACGGCTAGCGGGACTTACTAGCACAGATACGCAGTATTTT.

The table lists this clone with a few counts. The chain joins TRBV30 to TRBJ1-1; 9 bases map to TRBD1. V lost 4 bases and J lost 7; bases outside the gene matches: 7. This CDR3 spans 13 amino acids. Germline V gene sequence: CDR1 GTSNPN, CDR2 SVGIG (reference sequence). The CDR3 reads CAWMTGGTLEAFF. The CDR3 DNA is TGTGCCTGGATGACAGGGGGGACCCTTGAAGCTTTCTTT.

This chain uses TRBV7-8 with TRBJ1-6; TRBD1 matches at 7 bases. The length of the CDR3 is 15 residues. Germline trimming cut 5 bases from V and 4 bases from J; bases unmatched to any gene: 5. Germline V CDR1 and CDR2: SGHVS, FQNEAQ. This CDR3 is CASSPKTGYNSPLHF. The CDR3, as DNA: TGTGCCAGCAGCCCCAAGACAGGGTATAATTCACCCCTCCACTTT.

The V gene is TRBV4-3, the J gene TRBJ2-7; TRBD1 or TRBD2 may be the D gene (5 bases each). Germline V CDR1 and CDR2: LGHNA, YSLEER. The length of the CDR3 is 16 residues. Trimming cost V 0 bases and J 8 bases, with 20 bases left between them. CDR3 loop: CASSQDRRQSPGQQYF. The CDR3 region has the DNA TGCGCCAGCAGCCAAGATCGGAGGCAGTCCCCGGGGCAGCAGTACTTC.

This chain uses TRBV7-2 with TRBJ2-3; no reliable D call. The V gene lost 5 bases and the J gene lost 6 bases, with 12 bases spanning the gap. In germline, CDR1 is SGHTA, CDR2 FQGNSA. CDR3 size: 13 residues. Written as DNA, the CDR3 is TGTGCCAGCAGCCTCCAACGTGAGGATACGCAGTATTTT. It translates to CASSLQREDTQYF.

This clone has a handful of counts. This chain uses TRBV27 with TRBJ1-5, with 9 bases that match TRBD1. Germline trimming cut 5 bases from V and 9 bases from J; bases unmatched to any gene: 8. This CDR3 has 14 amino acids. CDR1 MNHEY and CDR2 SMNVEV come from the germline V gene (reference sequence). The CDR3 protein is CASSPGQGRVPQHF. The CDR3 region has the DNA TGTGCCAGCAGTCCCGGACAGGGGAGAGTGCCCCAGCATTTT.

V and J are TRBV29-1 and TRBJ2-1, with D unresolved. Per the germline V gene, CDR1 is SQVTM and CDR2 is ANQGSEA. V lost 2 bases to trimming and J lost 4 bases, with 9 bases between them. The CDR3 is 13 amino acids. The CDR3 here is CSVESQGYNEQFF. The CDR3 bases are TGCAGCGTTGAATCCCAAGGGTACAATGAGCAGTTCTTC.

The CDR3 here is CASTGAQGANVLTF. For the CDR3, the DNA is TGTGCCAGCACCGGCGCTCAGGGGGCCAACGTCCTGACTTTC. V usage is TRBV6-6 and J usage is TRBJ2-6; D is unresolved. Germline V lookup: CDR1 MNHNY, CDR2 SVGAGI (reference sequence). Between the trimmed V and J ends, which lost 7 bases and 4 bases, there was a span of 11 bases. The CDR3 covers 14 residues.

The chain has TRBV30 and TRBJ2-3; TRBD1 is a possible D gene (6 bases). Trimming pared 2 bases from V and 0 bases from J, leaving 9 bases between. The CDR3 has 14 residues. The V gene's germline CDR1 is GTSNPN and CDR2 SVGIG (reference sequence). CDR3 region: CAWSRDKSTDTQYF. In nucleotides, the CDR3 is TGTGCCTGGAGTCGGGACAAGAGCACAGATACGCAGTATTTT. The variable domain in full, completed from reference TRBV30 and TRBJ2-3, reads SQTIHQWPATLVQPVGSPLSLECTVEGTSNPNLYWYRQAAGRGLQLLFYSVGIGQISSEVPQNLSASRPQDRQFILSSKKLLLSDSGFYLCAWSRDKSTDTQYFGPGTRLTVL.

In its sample, this clone was seen once. The rearrangement joins TRBV29-1 to TRBJ2-7; D assignment may be TRBD1 or TRBD2 (6 bases each). CDR3 size: 14 residues. Per germline, CDR1 SQVTM and CDR2 ANQGSEA. V shed 1 base and J shed 2 bases, with 12 bases lying between them. The CDR3 nucleotides read TGCAGCGTTGAAGTTACTAGGGGGGCCTACGAGCAGTACTTC. Translating it yields CSVEVTRGAYEQYF.

The V gene is TRBV7-8, the J gene TRBJ1-6; no clear D gene. Germline assignment: CDR1 SGHVS and CDR2 FQNEAQ. CDR3 length equals 16 residues. Trimming pared 1 base from V and 1 base from J, leaving 8 bases between. CDR3 residues: CASSLDSESYNSPLHF. The CDR3 DNA reads TGTGCCAGCAGCTTAGATAGCGAGTCCTATAATTCACCCCTCCACTTT.

This chain uses TRBV27 with TRBJ2-7; the match to TRBD1 covers 10 bases. CDR1 is MNHEY and CDR2 is SMNVEV in the germline V gene (reference sequence). The CDR3 has 15 residues. V was pared by 7 bases and J by 0 bases, with 6 bases of the junction left unmatched. The CDR3 sequence is CASKHRDRGSYEQYF. DNA for the CDR3: TGTGCCAGCAAACACCGGGACAGGGGCTCCTACGAGCAGTACTTC.

This clone showed up just a few times. The chain is built from TRBV6-1 and TRBJ2-5; 7 bases are a match to TRBD2. Germline trimming cut 2 bases from V and 5 bases from J; bases unmatched to any gene: 20. The CDR3 length is 19 residues. Germline V gives CDR1 MNHNS, CDR2 SASEGT. In DNA form, the CDR3 reads TGTGCCAGCAGTGAAAGGAAGGATACGGCGGGAGTCTTTCCTGAGACCCAGTACTTC. Encoded protein: CASSERKDTAGVFPETQYF.